This is a list of T cell receptor beta chains from one sample in a study of blood T cells in healthy people across ages. MiXCR was run by TCRdb on the 5' RACE reads, yielding one entry per CDR3 protein. The sample has 780,000 or so distinct CDR3 sequences, 53% seen once. Sequenced material: blood. The receptors derive from a man older than 75 in good health. The CDR3 runs from the conserved cysteine through the conserved F or W. The D gene is left open where the match is weak. Some rows have no size entry. The others give once, few or many, or a class for an expanded clone.

J | size | V | D | DNA | CDR3
TRBJ1-1 | NA | TRBV24-1 | NA | TGTGCCACCAGTGATGGGTGGAGCACTGAAGCTTTCTTT | CATSDGWSTEAFF
TRBJ2-6 | NA | TRBV20-1 | NA | TGCAGTGCTAGACAGAACAGGGCGGAGGCGTCCTCTGGGGCCAACGTCCTGACTTTC | CSARQNRAEASSGANVLTF
TRBJ2-7 | few | TRBV11-2 | NA | TGTGCCAGCAGCTTATTGCCCCTGGGGGTCGAGCAGTACTTC | CASSLLPLGVEQYF
TRBJ2-3 | few | TRBV5-6 | TRBD2 | TGTGCCACCACGACTAGCGGGAGGATCAGATACGCGTATTTT | CATTTSGRIRYAYF
TRBJ2-7 | NA | TRBV4-2 | TRBD1 | TGTGCCAGCAGCCATGTCGACAGGGGGGAATCCTACGAGCAGTACTTC | CASSHVDRGESYEQYF
TRBJ1-2 | NA | TRBV20-1 | TRBD1 | TGCAGTGCTAGAGATCTCGGACAGGCGCTCATCCTCTATGGCTACACCTTC | CSARDLGQALILYGYTF
TRBJ2-3 | NA | TRBV20-1 | TRBD2 | TGCAGTGCTAGAGGATCACCGGGACTAGCGGGAGGGGGCAGATACGCGTATTTT | CSARGSPGLAGGGRYAYF
TRBJ2-1 | few | TRBV9 | NA | TGTGCCAGCAGCGTAGAAGGTGCCCAGGGTTACAATGAGCAGTTCTTC | CASSVEGAQGYNEQFF
TRBJ1-1 | few | TRBV7-2 | TRBD1 | TGTGCCAGCAGCGAGGGACAGCCGAACACTGAAGCTTTCTTT | CASSEGQPNTEAFF
TRBJ2-1 | once | TRBV28 | NA | TGTGCCAGCAGTTTTGTGGCGGGGCTTATCTACAATGAGCAGTTCTTC | CASSFVAGLIYNEQFF
TRBJ2-3 | NA | TRBV6-5 | TRBD2 | TGTGCCAGCAAATGGACTAGCGGGAAGGGATACGCGTATTTT | CASKWTSGKGYAYF
TRBJ1-2 | NA | TRBV9 | NA | TGTGCCAGCAGCGTAGACGGGGGCGCGAGGTATGGCTACACCTTC | CASSVDGGARYGYTF
TRBJ2-7 | few | TRBV7-2 | TRBD2 | TGTGCCAGCAGCTCGGGACTAAGTGGCTACGAGCAGTACTTC | CASSSGLSGYEQYF
TRBJ2-5 | NA | TRBV28 | NA | TGTGCCAGCAGCTCCCCTAGACCTGGGGGAGAGACCCAGTACTTC | CASSSPRPGGETQYF
TRBJ2-6 | few | TRBV10-3 | NA | TGTGCCATCAGTGAGTCAAATCCATCCTCTGGGGCCAACGTCCTGACTTTC | CAISESNPSSGANVLTF
TRBJ2-7 | many | TRBV9 | TRBD1 | TGTGCCAGCAGCGTCGGGACAGGGAACTACGAGCAGTACTTC | CASSVGTGNYEQYF
TRBJ2-6 | few | TRBV20-1 | TRBD1 | TGCAGTGCTAGAGCAGGCTTAACAGGGGCTGGGGCCAACGTCCTGACTTTC | CSARAGLTGAGANVLTF
TRBJ2-1 | NA | TRBV12-3/TRBV12-4 | TRBD1 | TGTGCCAGCAGGGAGACGGGACAGGGGCCCCGCGGGCAGTTCTTC | CASRETGQGPRGQFF
TRBJ1-2 | NA | TRBV29-1 | NA | TGCAGCGTTGGCGAAGGAGCCTATGGCTACACCTTC | CSVGEGAYGYTF
TRBJ2-5 | NA | TRBV6-6 | TRBD1 | TGTGCCAGCAGTTCCGGGACAGGCTTCGGTGGGACCCAGTACTTC | CASSSGTGFGGTQYF
TRBJ1-2 | few | TRBV9 | NA | TGTGCCAGCAGCGTAGTAGGTTCTAGGAACTATGGCTACACCTTC | CASSVVGSRNYGYTF
TRBJ1-5 | NA | TRBV6-5 | NA | TGTGCCAGCAGTTACACGGCCAGCGGGAATCAGCCCCAGCATTTT | CASSYTASGNQPQHF
TRBJ2-1 | NA | TRBV4-1 | NA | TGCGCCAGCAGCCGGGACGGGTTCTACAATGAGCAGTTCTTC | CASSRDGFYNEQFF
TRBJ2-1 | few | TRBV12-3/TRBV12-4 | TRBD1 | TGTGCCAGCAGTCCCGTTACAGGGGGTGAGCAGTTCTTC | CASSPVTGGEQFF
TRBJ1-4 | NA | TRBV12-3/TRBV12-4 | NA | TGTGCCAGCAGTTTAGGGCGGGGTACAACTAATGAAAAACTGTTTTTT | CASSLGRGTTNEKLFF
TRBJ2-3 | few | TRBV10-3 | TRBD2 | TGTGCCATCACGGCTAGCGGGTCAGATACGCAGTATTTT | CAITASGSDTQYF
TRBJ2-4 | few | TRBV24-1 | NA | TGTGCCACCAGTGATGGAACGGTCGGCAAAAACATTCAGTACTTC | CATSDGTVGKNIQYF
TRBJ1-1 | NA | TRBV21-1 | NA | TGTGCCAGCAGCAAAGCGCGGCAGCACAACACTGAAGCTTTCTTT | CASSKARQHNTEAFF